The clone carrying this TCR beta chain showed up many times. Antigen unknown. The CDR3 totals 14 residues. The germline gives CDR1 SNHLY, CDR2 FYNNEI. Trimming removed 1 base from V and 6 bases from J; junction bases left unmatched: 5. This entry is derived from a study of T cells in Graves' hyperthyroidism and ophthalmopathy. Looking at the study overall: Peripheral blood was obtained at initial diagnosis, preceding any treatment. Study-wide results and caveats: Separating ophthalmopathy from stable hyperthyroidism was achieved by a 13 V-J model. Clonotypes that were expanded in thyroid above 0.001 mostly appeared in blood too.

Regions amplified from RNA transcripts were the TCR beta CDR3 regions. In the first-round RT-PCR of the TCR CDR3, the HTBI primer set was used. TCRdb ran MiXCR on the multiplex PCR reads and lists one entry per CDR3 protein. The table lists 540,000 or so distinct CDR3 sequences, less than 20% of them singletons. Clinical symptoms, serum thyroxine and TRAb, thyroid ultrasound and orbital computed tomography together formed the diagnostic basis. The sample consisted of blood. J is TRBJ1-2 and V is TRBV2; 7 bases are shared with TRBD1. The receptor's source is a woman under 40 with Graves' hyperthyroidism. As DNA, the CDR3 is TGTGCCAGCAGTGAAGGACAGGGTCTTGATGGCTACACCTTC. It specifies CASSEGQGLDGYTF. Filled out from reference TRBV2 and TRBJ1-2, the complete variable domain reads EPEVTQTPSHQVTQMGQEVILRCVPISNHLYFYWYRQILGQKVEFLVSFYNNEISEKSEIFDDQFSVERPDGSNFTLKIRSTKLEDSAMYFCASSEGQGLDGYTFGSGTRLTVV.